These 20 T cell receptor beta chains originate from one sample sequenced in a study of PD-1 blockade in mismatch repair-deficient tumors. Data came from immunoSEQ multiplex PCR; TCRdb stores just in-frame clones and leaves some out. The table shows 90,000 to 120,000 clones, with approximately 83% occurring only once. The sequences come from peripheral blood, collected approximately 36 weeks after starting pembrolizumab. Receptors originate from an adult with mismatch repair-deficient cancer.

This chain joins TRBV9 and TRBJ2-3; a possible D gene is TRBD2 (5 bases). The germline V and J ends were trimmed by 3 bases and 5 bases, with 10 bases remaining between them. Germline V gives CDR1 SGDLS, CDR2 YYNGEE. The CDR3 sequence is 13 residues long. As DNA, the CDR3 is TGTGCCAGCAGCGCCGGACTCGGAGATACGCAGTATTTT. It is translated as CASSAGLGDTQYF.

The chain combines TRBV5-4 with TRBJ1-4, with no clear D. The CDR3 is made up of 14 amino acids. V dropped 4 bases and J dropped 0 bases, with 7 bases sitting between them. Germline-derived CDR1 and CDR2 are SGHNT and YYREEE (reference sequence). CDR3 loop: CASSQMATNEKLFF. CDR3 in DNA: TGTGCCAGCAGCCAGATGGCAACTAATGAAAAACTGTTTTTT. Combining the CDR3 with reference TRBV5-4 and TRBJ1-4 gives the whole variable domain ETGVTQSPTHLIKTRGQQVTLRCSSQSGHNTVSWYQQALGQGPQFIFQYYREEENGRGNFPPRFSGLQFPNYSSELNVNALELDDSALYLCASSQMATNEKLFFGSGTQLSVL.

There are a few counts of this clone. The genes are TRBV6-5 and TRBJ1-2; 8 positions agree with TRBD1. V dropped 6 bases and J dropped 5; count of bases not matched to a gene: 8. From germline, CDR1 is MNHEY and CDR2 SVGAGI. CDR3 length equals 14 residues. The CDR3 sequence is CASSEDRAPYGYTF. DNA of the CDR3: TGTGCCAGCAGCGAGGACAGGGCGCCTTATGGCTACACCTTC.

The gene calls are TRBV6-1 and TRBJ2-3; D could derive from TRBD1 or TRBD2 (6 bases each). Trimming took off 11 bases at V and 3 bases at J, with 18 bases between the two ends. CDR1 is MNHNS and CDR2 is SASEGT in the germline V gene. CDR3 size: 14 residues. Here the CDR3 DNA reads TGTGCCGGAGGCAGGGGAGGTTTTACAGATACGCAGTATTTT. This sequence encodes CAGGRGGFTDTQYF.

V gene TRBV5-6 combines with J gene TRBJ1-1; tentatively, D is TRBD1 (5 bases). The CDR3 contains 15 residues. Germline V lookup: CDR1 SGHDT, CDR2 YYEEEE. V gave up 3 bases and J gave up 0 bases, with 12 bases separating them. The CDR3 protein is CASSWVGRMNTEAFF. CDR3 nucleotide sequence: TGTGCCAGCAGCTGGGTGGGACGGATGAACACTGAAGCTTTCTTT.

V is TRBV7-2 and J is TRBJ1-2; TRBD1 aligns across 7 bases. Germline loops: CDR1 SGHTA, CDR2 FQGNSA. The CDR3 is 13 residues long. J lost 7 bases, V lost 4 bases, and 6 bases had no gene match. The chain's CDR3 is CASSSQGIFGYTF. Here the CDR3 DNA reads TGTGCCAGCAGCTCACAGGGGATTTTTGGCTACACCTTC.

The chain employs TRBV11-3 and TRBJ2-4; the match to TRBD2 covers 10 bases. J gave up 0 bases and V 3 bases, and 2 bases lay outside the gene matches. Germline CDR1 is SGHNT and CDR2 is YENEEA. CDR3 length: 16 amino acids. In DNA form, the CDR3 reads TGTGCCAGCAGCTTCGGACTAGCGGAAGCCAAAAACATTCAGTACTTC. It encodes CASSFGLAEAKNIQYF.

The genes are TRBV27 and TRBJ1-1; a weak D match, TRBD1 (6 bases). The germline gives CDR1 MNHEY, CDR2 SMNVEV (reference sequence). Deletions cut 6 bases from V and 1 base from J, with 9 bases between. The CDR3 length is 13 residues. CDR3 residues: CASRRTENTEAFF. In DNA, the CDR3 is TGTGCCAGCAGAAGGACAGAGAACACTGAAGCTTTCTTT.

The CDR3 reads CASSPTDRGYEQYF. The CDR3 DNA follows: TGTGCCAGCAGCCCTACGGACAGGGGGTACGAGCAGTACTTC. The gene calls are TRBV7-9 and TRBJ2-7; 10 nucleotides line up with TRBD1. The CDR3 totals 14 residues. Per germline, CDR1 SEHNR and CDR2 FQNEAQ (reference sequence). The trim removed 5 bases at V and 4 bases at J, leaving 5 bases unmatched.

The rearrangement joins TRBV9 to TRBJ1-2; possible D gene TRBD1, 5 bases. Germline V CDR1 and CDR2: SGDLS, YYNGEE. Trimming cost V 0 bases and J 6 bases, with 15 bases left between them. The CDR3 length is 15 residues. CDR3 residues: CASSVGGSPTDGYTF. CDR3 bases: TGTGCCAGCAGCGTAGGAGGCAGTCCGACAGATGGCTACACCTTC.

This clone occurred a few times. The chain is built from TRBV30 and TRBJ2-1; D is uncertain. This CDR3 contains 11 residues. In germline, CDR1 is GTSNPN, CDR2 SVGIG (reference sequence). Between the trimmed V and J ends, which lost 3 bases and 8 bases, there was a span of 8 bases. CDR3 coding DNA: TGTGCCTGGAGCCTACGCGATGAGCAGTTCTTC. Encoded protein: CAWSLRDEQFF.

This clone has a handful of counts. The V call is TRBV6-1, the J call TRBJ1-2; D unclear. V lost 3 bases, J lost 2 bases, and 19 bases lay in between. CDR1 MNHNS and CDR2 SASEGT come from the germline V gene. The CDR3 runs to 17 residues. This CDR3 is CASSDRPSGWENYGYTF. The CDR3, as DNA: TGTGCCAGCAGTGATAGACCCTCGGGCTGGGAAAACTATGGCTACACCTTC.

This clone appeared a single time. The CDR3 DNA reads TGTGCCAGCAGCTTAGCAGAGTTGGGACAGGGGGACAATGAGCAGTTCTTC. Translating it yields CASSLAELGQGDNEQFF. The V and J genes are TRBV7-3 and TRBJ2-1; 11 nucleotides align to TRBD1. Germline-derived CDR1 and CDR2 are SGHTA and FQGTGA. This CDR3 is 17 amino acids long. Trimming took 2 bases from V and 5 from J; bases not matched to a gene: 8. The variable domain in full, with the rest retrieved from reference TRBV7-3 and TRBJ2-1, is GAGVSQTPSNKVTEKGKYVELRCDPISGHTALYWYRQSLGQGPEFLIYFQGTGAADDSGLPNDRFFAVRPEGSVSTLKIQRTERGDSAVYLCASSLAELGQGDNEQFFGPGTRLTVL.

The chain joins TRBV10-3 to TRBJ1-1; D gene unclear. Trimming pared 6 bases from V and 3 bases from J, leaving 11 bases between. The length of the CDR3 is 13 residues. Germline CDR1 ENHRY, CDR2 SYGVKD. In DNA, the CDR3 is TGTGCCATCAGAGAATCCAGAGACACTGAAGCTTTCTTT. This codes for CAIRESRDTEAFF.

The chain couples TRBV27 to TRBJ2-3, with 12 bases fitting TRBD2. This CDR3 comprises 18 residues. The germline V gene has CDR1 MNHEY and CDR2 SMNVEV (reference sequence). V shed 3 bases, J shed 3 bases, and the junction held 10 bases outside the gene matches. CDR3: CASSFGLAGGPGTDTQYF. The CDR3 DNA is TGTGCCAGCAGTTTCGGGCTAGCGGGAGGGCCGGGTACAGATACGCAGTATTTT.

CDR3 residues: CSVEDPQRNTEAFF. CDR3 nucleotide sequence: TGCAGCGTTGAAGATCCACAAAGAAACACTGAAGCTTTCTTT. This chain connects TRBV29-1 to TRBJ1-1; D is undetermined. The CDR3 covers 14 residues. The germline CDR1 and CDR2 sequences are SQVTM and ANQGSEA. Trimming removed 0 bases from V and 2 bases from J, with 10 bases in between.

This clone has more than one count but fewer than ten. This chain uses TRBV20-1 with TRBJ2-7; TRBD1 might be the D (6 bases). CDR1 DFQATT and CDR2 SNEGSKA come from the germline V gene (reference sequence). This CDR3 spans 11 amino acids. V gave up 4 bases and J gave up 3 bases, with 7 bases separating them. This CDR3 reads CSAKQGYEQYF. CDR3 DNA: TGCAGTGCTAAACAGGGCTACGAGCAGTACTTC.

The V gene is TRBV19, the J gene TRBJ2-7; D is uncertain. Trimming pared 3 bases from V and 5 bases from J, leaving 8 bases between. Germline assignment: CDR1 LNHDA and CDR2 SQIVND (reference sequence). The CDR3 spans 12 residues. Here the CDR3 reads CASSMTGDEQYF. DNA of the CDR3: TGTGCCAGTAGTATGACTGGGGACGAGCAGTACTTC.

This rearrangement joins TRBV9 to TRBJ2-1, with D unclear. The V end was cut by 0 bases, the J end by 5 bases, with 9 bases between. This CDR3 contains 14 residues. Germline values: CDR1 SGDLS, CDR2 YYNGEE. CDR3 sequence reads: CASSVAPEDNEQFF. CDR3 coding DNA: TGTGCCAGCAGCGTAGCTCCGGAAGACAATGAGCAGTTCTTC.

The CDR3 region is CASGFNVGDGGYTF. CDR3 sequence (DNA): TGTGCTAGTGGTTTTAACGTTGGTGACGGAGGCTACACCTTC. The rearrangement joins TRBV12-5 to TRBJ1-2; no clear D gene. The CDR3 covers 14 residues. CDR1 and CDR2 (germline): LGHNT, FRNRAP. Trimming took 3 bases from V and 8 from J, leaving 16 bases between them.